This TCR beta chain was identified in a study of blood T cell repertoires in COVID-19. The CDR3 is 17 residues long. Germline-derived CDR1 and CDR2 are SQVTM and ANQGSEA. The ends lost 6 bases at V and 0 bases at J; junction bases unmatched: 12. Methods used by the authors: Amplification with reference gene primers provided the estimates of nucleated cell counts. The protocol was immunoSEQ multiplex PCR, while the TCRdb copy is restricted to in-frame clones and leaves out a portion. The V and J calls and the clone size are those of that table, but D and trimming were determined from the DNA. The table has fewer than 250,000 clones, around 83% seen once.

The chain has TRBV29-1 and TRBJ1-2; 11 positions match TRBD1. Sequenced material: peripheral blood. This TCR was recovered from a man aged 50 or older with active or convalescent COVID-19. CDR3 region: CSVPRTGGLSSNYGYTF. The CDR3 DNA is TGCAGCGTCCCGAGGACAGGGGGCCTTTCATCTAACTATGGCTACACCTTC.